A single sample gave rise to the 10 T cell receptor beta chains below, sequenced in a study of CD8+ T cells in alopecia areata. Reverse transcribed after extraction, RNA yielded cDNA as the sequencing template. Profiling relied on immunoSEQ multiplex PCR, and the TCRdb table lists in-frame clones only, not all of them. Here the sample spans about 150,000 clones, about 87% being singletons. Sequencing used CD8+ T cells sorted from blood, obtained at week 0. These receptors were obtained from a human donor with alopecia areata.

The chain employs TRBV29-1 and TRBJ2-3; weak D call: TRBD1 (5 bases). The CDR3 runs to 17 residues. Between the trimmed V and J ends, which lost 3 bases and 5 bases, there was a span of 24 bases. Germline lookup yields CDR1 SQVTM and CDR2 ANQGSEA. The chain's CDR3 is CSVDGLGDPFYRDTQYF. The CDR3 nucleotides are TGCAGCGTTGACGGCTTAGGGGATCCGTTTTACAGAGATACGCAGTATTTT.

This chain connects TRBV29-1 to TRBJ2-5, with TRBD2 matching over 8 bases. The J call may be wrong; the DNA end is better matched by TRBJ2-7. Germline assignment: CDR1 SQVTM and CDR2 ANQGSEA. The CDR3 spans 14 residues. CDR3 nucleotides: TGCAGCGTTGACCCCGGGAGGGGAACCTACGAGCAGTACTTC. It translates to CSVDPGRGTYEQYF.

Only one count was recorded for this clone. The chain is built from TRBV5-4 and TRBJ1-2, with TRBD1 as a possible D gene (6 bases). Germline loops: CDR1 SGHNT, CDR2 YYREEE (reference sequence). This CDR3 contains 13 residues. V was pared by 4 bases and J by 7 bases, with 14 bases between. CDR3 loop: CASSLAGAPGYTF. The CDR3 nucleotides read TGTGCCAGCAGCCTCGCGGGGGCGCCTGGCTACACCTTC.

This clone was counted once. The V gene is TRBV5-4, the J gene TRBJ2-7, with D perhaps TRBD1 or TRBD2 (5 bases each). The germline gives CDR1 SGHNT, CDR2 YYREEE (reference sequence). CDR3 size: 16 residues. V was trimmed by 5 bases and J by 2 bases, leaving 20 bases between them. The CDR3 bases are TGTGCCAGCAGTACTTACATACCGGGACCGACCTACGAGCAGTACTTC. Protein product: CASSTYIPGPTYEQYF.

The chain links TRBV5-1 to TRBJ2-7; D is possibly TRBD2 (6 bases). V shed 0 bases and J shed 0 bases, with 16 bases lying between them. The germline CDR1 and CDR2 sequences are SGHRS and YFSETQ. The CDR3 runs 17 residues. In DNA, the CDR3 is TGCGCCAGCAGCTTGGAAAGCCGGGGACTGGGCTCCTACGAGCAGTACTTC. This translates into CASSLESRGLGSYEQYF.

In its sample, this clone was seen a few times. Other DNA sequences of this sample code for an identical CDR3. The chain links TRBV7-9 to TRBJ2-7; D is ambiguous. Germline V CDR1 and CDR2: SEHNR, FQNEAQ (reference sequence). The V gene lost 1 base and the J gene lost 4 bases, with 5 bases spanning the gap. CDR3 size: 12 residues. The CDR3: CASSLDIYEQYF. Here the CDR3 DNA reads TGTGCCAGCAGCTTAGACATTTACGAGCAGTACTTC.

This CDR3 reads CASSLTRFNEQFF. DNA for the CDR3: TGTGCCAGCAGTTTAACTAGGTTCAATGAGCAGTTCTTC. The V gene is TRBV27, the J gene TRBJ2-1; possibly TRBD2 for D (5 bases). The CDR3 extends over 13 amino acids. V was trimmed by 2 bases and J by 6 bases, leaving 8 bases between them. The germline CDR1 and CDR2 sequences are MNHEY and SMNVEV (reference sequence).

CDR3 sequence reads: CASSESPGTGGTEAFF. The CDR3 DNA reads TGCGCCAGCAGTGAGTCACCCGGGACAGGGGGGACTGAAGCTTTCTTT. The chain is built from TRBV10-2 and TRBJ1-1; TRBD1 aligns across 11 bases. CDR1 WSHSY and CDR2 SAAADI come from the germline V gene. J lost 5 bases, V lost 0 bases, and 5 bases had no gene match. CDR3 length: 16 amino acids.

CDR3 nucleotides: TGTGCCAGCAGCCTTGGCCGGGGGCAGTATTTT. Amino acids: CASSLGRGQYF. This sequence joins TRBV5-8 and TRBJ2-3, with D perhaps matching TRBD2 (5 bases). Looked up from germline, CDR1 is SGHTS and CDR2 is YDEGEE. V was trimmed by 4 bases and J by 11 bases, leaving 11 bases between them. The CDR3 is made up of 11 amino acids.

The rearrangement uses TRBV11-2 and TRBJ2-5, with 10 nucleotides matching TRBD1. TRBJ2-7 matches the DNA end more closely, so the J call is doubtful. CDR1 SGHAT and CDR2 FQNNGV come from the germline V gene. The CDR3 runs 13 residues. The CDR3 DNA follows: TGTGCCAGCAGCTTGGGGACAGGGGACGAGCAGTACTTC. Translated: CASSLGTGDEQYF.